This T cell receptor (beta chain) is from a study of a mutant IDH1 vaccine in newly diagnosed glioma. On the study more broadly: Patients were started on vaccination 4-6 weeks after radiotherapy alone, or with temozolomide cycles. Patients had received radiotherapy, temozolomide, or both previously, most receiving both. The timing of visit V12 was week 35, and that of visit V13 was week 47.

This CDR3 is 15 amino acids long. With 4 bases clipped from V and 5 bases from J, the junction kept 7 bases outside the gene matches. From germline, CDR1 is SGHTA and CDR2 FQGNSA. Points on this clone: Its antigen is still unknown.

TCRdb's copy holds only in-frame clones and misses some; the assay was immunoSEQ multiplex PCR. The sample yields about 62,000 clones, 83% seen once. Stated time point: week 47, end of study. Every vaccine dose comprised 300 ug of mutant IDH1 20-mer peptide plus topical imiquimod. General study points: Alterations occurring in top peripheral T cell clonotypes seemed unrelated to pseudoprogression.

This chain uses TRBV7-2 with TRBJ2-5; 10 bases fit TRBD1. The input for sequencing was PBMCs, taken from a glioma patient whose treatment included an IDH1 peptide vaccine. The origin of this receptor is a man aged 25-45 years with glioma. CDR3 DNA: TGTGCCAGCAGCTCGACAGGGGGCGACTTGGAGACCCAGTACTTC. Its translation is CASSSTGGDLETQYF.